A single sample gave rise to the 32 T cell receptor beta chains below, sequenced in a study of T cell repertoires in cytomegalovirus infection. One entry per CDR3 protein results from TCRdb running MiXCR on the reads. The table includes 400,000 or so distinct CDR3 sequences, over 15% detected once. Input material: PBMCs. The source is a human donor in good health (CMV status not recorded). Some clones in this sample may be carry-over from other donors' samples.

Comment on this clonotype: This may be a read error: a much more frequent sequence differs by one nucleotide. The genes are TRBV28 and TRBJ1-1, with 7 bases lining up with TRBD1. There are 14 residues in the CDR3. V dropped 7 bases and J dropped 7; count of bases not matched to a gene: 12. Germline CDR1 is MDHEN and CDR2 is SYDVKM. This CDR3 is CASNQRTGRDEAFF. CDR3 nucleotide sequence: TGTGCCAGCAACCAACGGACAGGCAGAGATGAAGCTTTCTTT.

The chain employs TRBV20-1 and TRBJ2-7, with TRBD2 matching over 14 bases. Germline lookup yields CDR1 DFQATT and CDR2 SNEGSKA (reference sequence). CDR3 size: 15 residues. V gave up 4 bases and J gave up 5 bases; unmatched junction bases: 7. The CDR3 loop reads CSAMGLAGALNEQYF. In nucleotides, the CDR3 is TGCAGTGCTATGGGACTAGCGGGAGCGTTAAACGAGCAGTACTTC.

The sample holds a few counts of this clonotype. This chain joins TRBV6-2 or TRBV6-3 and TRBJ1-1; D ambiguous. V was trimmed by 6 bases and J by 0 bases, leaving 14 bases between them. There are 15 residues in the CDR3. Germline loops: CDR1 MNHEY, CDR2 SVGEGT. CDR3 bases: TGTGCCAGCAGAAGACTCTCCGACATGAACACTGAAGCTTTCTTT. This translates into CASRRLSDMNTEAFF.

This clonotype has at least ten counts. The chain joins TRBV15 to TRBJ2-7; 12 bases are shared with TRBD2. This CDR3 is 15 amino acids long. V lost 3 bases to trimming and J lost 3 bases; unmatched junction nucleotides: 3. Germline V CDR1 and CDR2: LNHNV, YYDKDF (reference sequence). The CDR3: CATSSPGLAGYEQYF. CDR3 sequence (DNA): TGTGCCACCAGCAGTCCGGGACTAGCGGGCTACGAGCAGTACTTC.

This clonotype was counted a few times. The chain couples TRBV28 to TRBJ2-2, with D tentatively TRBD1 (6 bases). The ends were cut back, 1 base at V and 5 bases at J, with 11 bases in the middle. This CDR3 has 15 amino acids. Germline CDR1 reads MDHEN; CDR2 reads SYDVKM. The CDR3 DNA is TGTGCCAGCAGTTTATTCAGGGGTGGAACCGGGGAGCTGTTTTTT. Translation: CASSLFRGGTGELFF.

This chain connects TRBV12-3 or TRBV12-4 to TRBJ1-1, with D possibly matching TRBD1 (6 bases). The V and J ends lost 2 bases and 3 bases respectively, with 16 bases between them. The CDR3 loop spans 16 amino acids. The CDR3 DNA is TGTGCCAGCAGTTTACCGCGGACAGCTGCGGACACTGAAGCTTTCTTT. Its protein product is CASSLPRTAADTEAFF.

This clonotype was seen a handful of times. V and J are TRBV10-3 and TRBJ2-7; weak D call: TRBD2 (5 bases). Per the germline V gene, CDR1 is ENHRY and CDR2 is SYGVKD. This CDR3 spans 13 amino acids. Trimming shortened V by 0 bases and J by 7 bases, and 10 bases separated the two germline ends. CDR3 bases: TGTGCCATCAGTGAGTCTAGCACGGGGGAGCAGTACTTC. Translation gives CAISESSTGEQYF.

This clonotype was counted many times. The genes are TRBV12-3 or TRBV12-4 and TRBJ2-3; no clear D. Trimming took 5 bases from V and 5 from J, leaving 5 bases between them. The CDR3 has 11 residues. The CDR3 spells CASSIQDTQYF. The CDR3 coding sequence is TGTGCCAGCAGTATCCAAGATACGCAGTATTTT.

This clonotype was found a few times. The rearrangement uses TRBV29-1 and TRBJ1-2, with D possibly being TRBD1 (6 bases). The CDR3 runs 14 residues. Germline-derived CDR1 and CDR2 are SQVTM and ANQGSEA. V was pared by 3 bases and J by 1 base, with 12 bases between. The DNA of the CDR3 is TGCAGCGTTGAGGGGGTACAGGGTAACTATGGCTACACCTTC. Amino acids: CSVEGVQGNYGYTF.

In DNA form, the CDR3 reads TGCAGCGTTACTGGACAGGGCCAACAGTTCTTC. Protein product: CSVTGQGQQFF. The chain carries TRBV29-1 and TRBJ2-1, with TRBD1 identical over 8 bases. Per the germline V gene, CDR1 is SQVTM and CDR2 is ANQGSEA. V gave up 5 bases and J gave up 13 bases; unmatched junction bases: 7. The CDR3 loop spans 11 amino acids.

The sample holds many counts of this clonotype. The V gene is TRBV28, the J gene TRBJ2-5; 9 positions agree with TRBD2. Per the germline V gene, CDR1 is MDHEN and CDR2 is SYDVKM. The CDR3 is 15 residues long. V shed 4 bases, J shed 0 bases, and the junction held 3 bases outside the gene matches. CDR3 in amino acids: CASSWRGGNQETQYF. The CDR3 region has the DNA TGTGCCAGCAGTTGGCGGGGGGGAAACCAAGAGACCCAGTACTTC.

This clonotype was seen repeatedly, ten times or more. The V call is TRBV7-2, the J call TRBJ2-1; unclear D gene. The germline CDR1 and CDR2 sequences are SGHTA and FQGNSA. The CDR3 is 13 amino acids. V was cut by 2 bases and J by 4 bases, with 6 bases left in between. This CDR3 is CASSLRVYNEQFF. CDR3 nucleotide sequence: TGTGCCAGCAGCTTACGGGTTTACAATGAGCAGTTCTTC.

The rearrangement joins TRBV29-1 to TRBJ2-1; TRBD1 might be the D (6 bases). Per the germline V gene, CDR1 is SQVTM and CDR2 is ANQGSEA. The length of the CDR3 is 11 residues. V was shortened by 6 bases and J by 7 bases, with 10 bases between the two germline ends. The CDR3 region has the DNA TGCAGCGTGGTCAGGGGAAATGAGCAGTTCTTC. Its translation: CSVVRGNEQFF.

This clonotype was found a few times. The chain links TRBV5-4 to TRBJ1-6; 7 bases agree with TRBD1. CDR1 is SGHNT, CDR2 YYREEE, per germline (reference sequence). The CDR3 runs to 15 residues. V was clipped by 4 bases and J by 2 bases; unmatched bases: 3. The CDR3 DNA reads TGTGCCAGCAGCGCGGGACAGACCTATAATTCACCCCTCCACTTT. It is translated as CASSAGQTYNSPLHF.

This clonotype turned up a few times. Here the CDR3 reads CASSRLAGGQETQYF. The CDR3, as DNA: TGTGCCAGCTCCAGACTAGCGGGGGGCCAAGAGACCCAGTACTTC. V usage is TRBV18 and J usage is TRBJ2-5, with 13 bases fitting TRBD2. V shed 6 bases, J shed 1 base, and the junction held 2 bases outside the gene matches. Germline-derived CDR1 and CDR2 are KGHSH and LQKENI. CDR3 length: 15 residues.

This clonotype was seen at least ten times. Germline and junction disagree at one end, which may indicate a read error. As DNA, the CDR3 is TGTGCCAGCAGCCACCCGGGGGGCCGAGAGTCCTTC. This encodes CASSHPGGRESF. V gene TRBV7-2 combines with J gene TRBJ2-4, with D perhaps matching TRBD2 (7 bases). CDR1 is SGHTA and CDR2 is FQGNSA in the germline V gene. There are 12 residues in the CDR3.

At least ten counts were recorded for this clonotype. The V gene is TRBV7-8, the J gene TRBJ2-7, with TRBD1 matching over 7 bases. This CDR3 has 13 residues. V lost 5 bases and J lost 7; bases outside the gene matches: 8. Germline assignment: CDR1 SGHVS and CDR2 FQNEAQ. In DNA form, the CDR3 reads TGTGCCAGCAGCCCGACAGGGTTGGGGGAGCAGTACTTC. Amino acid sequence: CASSPTGLGEQYF.

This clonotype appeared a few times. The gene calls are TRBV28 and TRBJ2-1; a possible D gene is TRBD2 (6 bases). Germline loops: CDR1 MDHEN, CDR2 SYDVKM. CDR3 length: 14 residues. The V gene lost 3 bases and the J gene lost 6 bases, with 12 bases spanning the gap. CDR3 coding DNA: TGTGCCAGCAGTTTCTGGGGACTGCTCAATGAGCAGTTCTTC. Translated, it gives CASSFWGLLNEQFF. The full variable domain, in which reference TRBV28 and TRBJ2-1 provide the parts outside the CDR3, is DVKVTQSSRYLVKRTGEKVFLECVQDMDHENMFWYRQDPGLGLRLIYFSYDVKMKEKGDIPEGYSVSREKKERFSLILESASTNQTSMYLCASSFWGLLNEQFFGPGTRLTVL.

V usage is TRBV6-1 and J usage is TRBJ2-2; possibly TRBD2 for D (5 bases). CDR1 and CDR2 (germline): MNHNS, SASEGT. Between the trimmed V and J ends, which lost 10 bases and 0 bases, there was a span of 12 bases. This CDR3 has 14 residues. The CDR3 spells CAIRRTSNTGELFF. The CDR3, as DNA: TGTGCCATCCGGAGGACTTCGAACACCGGGGAGCTGTTTTTT.

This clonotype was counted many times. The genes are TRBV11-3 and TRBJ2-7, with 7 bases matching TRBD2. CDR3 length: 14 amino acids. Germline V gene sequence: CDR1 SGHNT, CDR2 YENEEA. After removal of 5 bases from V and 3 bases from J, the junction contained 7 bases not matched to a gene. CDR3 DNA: TGTGCCAGCAGCCCAGGCTCGGGGGGCTACGAGCAGTACTTC. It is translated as CASSPGSGGYEQYF. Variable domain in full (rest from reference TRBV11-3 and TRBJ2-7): EAGVVQSPRYKIIEKKQPVAFWCNPISGHNTLYWYLQNLGQGPELLIRYENEEAVDDSQLPKDRFSAERLKGVDSTLKIQPAELGDSAVYLCASSPGSGGYEQYFGPGTRLTVT.

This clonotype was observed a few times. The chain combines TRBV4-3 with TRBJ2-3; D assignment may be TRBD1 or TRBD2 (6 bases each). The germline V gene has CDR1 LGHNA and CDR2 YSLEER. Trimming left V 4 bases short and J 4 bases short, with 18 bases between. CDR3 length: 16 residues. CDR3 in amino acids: CASSRSPEGGSDTQYF. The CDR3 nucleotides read TGCGCCAGCAGCCGTTCCCCGGAGGGGGGATCAGATACGCAGTATTTT.

The chain's CDR3 is CASSQPTGTGVVGNTIYF. The CDR3 nucleotides read TGTGCCAGCAGCCAGCCCACCGGGACAGGGGTGGTAGGAAACACCATATATTTT. The chain carries TRBV28 and TRBJ1-3, with TRBD1 matching over 10 bases. Germline V CDR1 and CDR2: MDHEN, SYDVKM. This CDR3 region has 18 residues. V shed 6 bases and J 4 bases; nucleotides not matched to a gene: 15.

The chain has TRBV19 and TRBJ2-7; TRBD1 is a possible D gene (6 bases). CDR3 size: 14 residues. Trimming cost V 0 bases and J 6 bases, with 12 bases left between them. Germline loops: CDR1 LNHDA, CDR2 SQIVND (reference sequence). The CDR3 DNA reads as TGTGCCAGTAGTATAGATGAGGGGGTCGGCGAGCAGTACTTC. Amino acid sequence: CASSIDEGVGEQYF. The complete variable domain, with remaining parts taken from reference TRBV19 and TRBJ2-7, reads DGGITQSPKYLFRKEGQNVTLSCEQNLNHDAMYWYRQDPGQGLRLIYYSQIVNDFQKGDIAEGYSVSREKKESFPLTVTSAQKNPTAFYLCASSIDEGVGEQYFGPGTRLTVT.

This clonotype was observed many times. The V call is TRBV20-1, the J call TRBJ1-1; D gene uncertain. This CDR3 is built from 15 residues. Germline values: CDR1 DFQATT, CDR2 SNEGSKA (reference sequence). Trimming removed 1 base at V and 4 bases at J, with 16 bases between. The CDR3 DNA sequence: TGCAGTGCTAGAGTGTGGAAGGGATTGGGCACTGAAGCTTTCTTT. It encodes CSARVWKGLGTEAFF.

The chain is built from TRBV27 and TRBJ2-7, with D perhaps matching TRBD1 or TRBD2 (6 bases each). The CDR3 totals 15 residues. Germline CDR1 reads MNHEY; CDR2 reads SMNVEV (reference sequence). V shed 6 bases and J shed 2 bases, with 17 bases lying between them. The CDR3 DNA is TGTGCCAGCAGACTAGCAGGGGTAGGGACCTACGAGCAGTACTTC. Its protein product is CASRLAGVGTYEQYF.

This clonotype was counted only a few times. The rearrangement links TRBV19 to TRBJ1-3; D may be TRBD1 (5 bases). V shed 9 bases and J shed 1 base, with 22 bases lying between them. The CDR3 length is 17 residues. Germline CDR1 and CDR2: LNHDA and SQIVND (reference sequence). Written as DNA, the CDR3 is TGTGCCAGCAGCCGGGAGGGACGACGTTATTCTGGAAACACCATATATTTT. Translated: CASSREGRRYSGNTIYF. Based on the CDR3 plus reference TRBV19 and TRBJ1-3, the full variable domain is DGGITQSPKYLFRKEGQNVTLSCEQNLNHDAMYWYRQDPGQGLRLIYYSQIVNDFQKGDIAEGYSVSREKKESFPLTVTSAQKNPTAFYLCASSREGRRYSGNTIYFGEGSWLTVV.

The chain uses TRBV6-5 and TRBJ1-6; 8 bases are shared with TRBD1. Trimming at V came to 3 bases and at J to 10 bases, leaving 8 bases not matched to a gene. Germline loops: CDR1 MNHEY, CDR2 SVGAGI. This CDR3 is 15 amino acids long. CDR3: CASSYGDRGGSPLHF. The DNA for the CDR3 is TGTGCCAGCAGTTATGGAGACAGGGGAGGATCACCCCTCCACTTT.

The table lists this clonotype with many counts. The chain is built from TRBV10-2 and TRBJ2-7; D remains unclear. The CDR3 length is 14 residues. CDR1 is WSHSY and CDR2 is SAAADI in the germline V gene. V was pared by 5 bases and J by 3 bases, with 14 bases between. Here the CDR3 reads CASSSSSELYEQYF. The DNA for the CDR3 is TGCGCCAGCAGTTCTTCCAGCGAGCTCTACGAGCAGTACTTC.

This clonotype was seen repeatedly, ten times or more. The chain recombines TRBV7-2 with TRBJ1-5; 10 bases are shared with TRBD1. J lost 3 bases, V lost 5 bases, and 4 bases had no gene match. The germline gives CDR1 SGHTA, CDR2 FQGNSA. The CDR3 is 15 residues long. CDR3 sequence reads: CASSPGTGANQPQHF. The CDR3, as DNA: TGTGCCAGCAGCCCCGGGACAGGGGCCAATCAGCCCCAGCATTTT.

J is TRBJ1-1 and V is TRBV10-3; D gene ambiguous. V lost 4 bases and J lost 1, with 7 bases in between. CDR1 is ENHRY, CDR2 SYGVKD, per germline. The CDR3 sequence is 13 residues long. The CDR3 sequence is CAISVGENTEAFF. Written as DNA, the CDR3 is TGTGCCATCAGTGTGGGCGAGAACACTGAAGCTTTCTTT.

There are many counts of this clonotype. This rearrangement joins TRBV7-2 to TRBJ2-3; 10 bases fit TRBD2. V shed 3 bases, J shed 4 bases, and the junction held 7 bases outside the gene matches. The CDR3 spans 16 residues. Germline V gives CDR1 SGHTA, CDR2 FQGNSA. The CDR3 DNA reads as TGTGCCAGCAGCTTTTCAGCGGGGGGGCGCGCAGATACGCAGTATTTT. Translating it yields CASSFSAGGRADTQYF.

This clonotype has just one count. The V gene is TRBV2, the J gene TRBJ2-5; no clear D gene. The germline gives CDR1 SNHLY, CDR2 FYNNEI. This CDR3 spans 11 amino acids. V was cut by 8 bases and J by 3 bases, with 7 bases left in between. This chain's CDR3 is CASAAEETQYF. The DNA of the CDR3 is TGTGCCAGCGCGGCAGAAGAGACCCAGTACTTC.